The 7 T cell receptor beta chains reported below all come from one sample, sequenced in a study of T cells in women clearing cervical HPV infection. Sequencing used immunoSEQ multiplex PCR; TCRdb keeps in-frame clones, though not all of them. Its table records around 30,000 clones. The material sequenced was blood buffy coat. The receptors here all came from a woman aged 18 to 75 with a cervical HPV16 infection that either progressed to CIN3+ or cleared (not recorded which).

To note about this clone: The CDR3 end lies 3 residues beyond the end of the read and is filled in from the germline J gene. The gene calls are TRBV2 and TRBJ2-1, with D uncertain. The CDR3 is made up of 14 amino acids. CDR1 and CDR2 (germline): SNHLY, FYNNEI. The V end lost 7 bases, the J end lost 0 bases, and 10 bases lay between the germline ends. This chain's CDR3 is CASKRGPSYNEQFF. The CDR3 bases that were read are TGTGCCAGCAAGCGAGGTCCCTCCTACAATGAG.

Concerning this clone: The read ends 3 residues shy of where the CDR3 ends; the end is completed using the germline J gene. This chain uses TRBV7-6 with TRBJ2-6, with D hard to call. This CDR3 has 15 residues. The germline V and J ends were trimmed by 3 bases and 0 bases, with 6 bases remaining between them. CDR1 is SGHVS and CDR2 is FNYEAQ in the germline V gene. CDR3 residues: CASSFFGSGANVLTF. The sequenced CDR3 bases are TGTGCCAGCAGCTTCTTCGGCTCTGGGGCCAACGTC.

Notes on this clone: The CDR3 is cut off 3 residues early in the read; its end comes from the germline J gene. The genes are TRBV7-8 and TRBJ2-5; 8 bases align to TRBD2. Germline V gene data show CDR1 as SGHVS and CDR2 as FQNEAQ. The length of the CDR3 is 14 residues. The junction had 6 bases not matched to a gene; V was cut back by 5 bases and J by 4 bases. Partial CDR3 DNA: TGTGCCAGCAGCCGGGGGGGGGCGGGAGAGACC. This gives the protein CASSRGGAGET. The entire CDR3 sequence reads CASSRGGAGETQYF.

For this clone: The CDR3 is cut off 3 residues early in the read; its end comes from the germline J gene. The V gene is TRBV5-6, the J gene TRBJ2-5, with D possibly matching TRBD2 (6 bases). Germline CDR1 reads SGHDT; CDR2 reads YYEEEE. The CDR3 is made up of 13 amino acids. The V end was cut by 5 bases, the J end by 2 bases, with 10 bases between. CDR3 protein: CASSSGDQETQYF. The CDR3 bases that were read are TGTGCCAGCAGTTCGGGGGATCAAGAGACC.

Concerning this clone: The CDR3 end is not reached by the read, which stops 3 residues before it; the germline J gene fills it in. This sequence joins TRBV30 and TRBJ2-3; 11 bases are shared with TRBD1. Germline-derived CDR1 and CDR2 are GTSNPN and SVGIG (reference sequence). The CDR3 contains 13 residues. After removal of 6 bases from V and 5 bases from J, the junction contained 4 bases not matched to a gene. Incomplete CDR3 DNA: TGTGCCTGCTGGACAGGGGGCCTAGATACG. Translated, it gives CACWTGGLDT. In full, the CDR3 is CACWTGGLDTQYF. Looking up the rest from reference TRBV30 and TRBJ2-3 gives the full variable domain: SQTIHQWPATLVQPVGSPLSLECTVEGTSNPNLYWYRQAAGRGLQLLFYSVGIGQISSEVPQNLSASRPQDRQFILSSKKLLLSDSGFYLCACWTGGLDTQYFGPGTRLTVL.

As for this clone: The read is 3 residues too short to cover the CDR3 end, so that end is filled in from the germline J gene. The chain combines TRBV6-1 with TRBJ2-3; TRBD2 agrees at 12 bases. In germline, CDR1 is MNHNS, CDR2 SASEGT. The length of the CDR3 is 15 residues. With 2 bases clipped from V and 4 bases from J, the junction kept 1 base outside the gene matches. Incomplete CDR3 DNA: TGTGCCAGCAGTGAACTAGCGGGGGGGCCAGATACG. This sequence encodes CASSELAGGPDT. The whole CDR3 region reads CASSELAGGPDTQYF.

A remark on this clone: The read stops 3 residues short of the end of the CDR3; the missing end is completed from the germline J gene. The chain carries TRBV6-1 and TRBJ2-1; 10 nucleotides match TRBD2. The CDR3 has 15 residues. With V trimmed by 2 bases and J by 2 bases, 0 bases remained unmatched. The germline V gene encodes CDR1 MNHNS and CDR2 SASEGT. CDR3 protein: CASSESGGAYNEQFF. The sequenced CDR3 bases are TGTGCCAGCAGTGAAAGCGGGGGGGCCTACAATGAG.